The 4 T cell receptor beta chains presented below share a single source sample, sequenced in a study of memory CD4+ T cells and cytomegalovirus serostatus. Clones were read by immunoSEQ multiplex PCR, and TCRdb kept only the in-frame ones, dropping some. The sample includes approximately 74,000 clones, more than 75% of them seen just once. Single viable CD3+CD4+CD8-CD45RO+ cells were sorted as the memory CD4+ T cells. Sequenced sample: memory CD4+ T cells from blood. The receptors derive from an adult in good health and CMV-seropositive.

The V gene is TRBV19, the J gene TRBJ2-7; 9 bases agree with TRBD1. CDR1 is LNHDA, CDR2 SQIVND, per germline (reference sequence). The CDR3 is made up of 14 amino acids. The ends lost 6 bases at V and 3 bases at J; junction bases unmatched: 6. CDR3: CASRGTDRGYEQYF. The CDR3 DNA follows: TGTGCCAGTAGAGGCACGGACAGGGGCTACGAGCAGTACTTC. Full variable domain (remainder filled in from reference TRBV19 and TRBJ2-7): DGGITQSPKYLFRKEGQNVTLSCEQNLNHDAMYWYRQDPGQGLRLIYYSQIVNDFQKGDIAEGYSVSREKKESFPLTVTSAQKNPTAFYLCASRGTDRGYEQYFGPGTRLTVT.

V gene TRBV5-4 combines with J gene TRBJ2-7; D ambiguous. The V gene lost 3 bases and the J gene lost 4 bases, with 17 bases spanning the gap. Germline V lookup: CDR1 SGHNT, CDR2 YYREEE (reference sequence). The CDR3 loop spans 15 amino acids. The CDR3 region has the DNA TGTGCCAGCAGCTCTCCCGACCGTTTCGTGTACGAGCAGTACTTC. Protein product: CASSSPDRFVYEQYF.

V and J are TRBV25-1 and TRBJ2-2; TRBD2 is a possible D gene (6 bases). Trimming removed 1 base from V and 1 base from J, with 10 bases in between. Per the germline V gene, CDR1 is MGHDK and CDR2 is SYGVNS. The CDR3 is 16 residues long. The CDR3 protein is CASSESTSRNTGELFF. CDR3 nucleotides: TGTGCCAGCAGTGAATCAACTAGCCGGAACACCGGGGAGCTGTTTTTT.

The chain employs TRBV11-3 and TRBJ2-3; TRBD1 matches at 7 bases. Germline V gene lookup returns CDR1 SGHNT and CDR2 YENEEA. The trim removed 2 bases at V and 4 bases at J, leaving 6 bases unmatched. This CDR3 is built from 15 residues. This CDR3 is CASSLTGARSDTQYF. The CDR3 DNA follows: TGTGCCAGCAGCTTAACAGGGGCCCGCTCAGATACGCAGTATTTT. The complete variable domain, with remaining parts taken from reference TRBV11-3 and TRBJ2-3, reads EAGVVQSPRYKIIEKKQPVAFWCNPISGHNTLYWYLQNLGQGPELLIRYENEEAVDDSQLPKDRFSAERLKGVDSTLKIQPAELGDSAVYLCASSLTGARSDTQYFGPGTRLTVL.